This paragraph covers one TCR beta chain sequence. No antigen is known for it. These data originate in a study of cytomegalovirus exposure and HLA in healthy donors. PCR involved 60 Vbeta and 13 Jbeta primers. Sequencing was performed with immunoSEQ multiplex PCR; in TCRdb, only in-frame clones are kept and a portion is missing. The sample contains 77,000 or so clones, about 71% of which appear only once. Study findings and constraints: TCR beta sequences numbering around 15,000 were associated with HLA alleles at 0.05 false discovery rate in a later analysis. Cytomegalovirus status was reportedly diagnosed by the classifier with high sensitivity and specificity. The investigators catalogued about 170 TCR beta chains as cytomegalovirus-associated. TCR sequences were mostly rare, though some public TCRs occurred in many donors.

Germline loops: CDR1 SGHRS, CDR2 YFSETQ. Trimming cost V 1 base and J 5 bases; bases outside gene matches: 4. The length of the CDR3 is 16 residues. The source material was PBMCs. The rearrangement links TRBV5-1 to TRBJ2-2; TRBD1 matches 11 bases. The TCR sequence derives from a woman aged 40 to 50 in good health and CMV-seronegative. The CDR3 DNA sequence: TGCGCCAGCAGCTTGTGGGGACAGGGGGATACCGGGGAGCTGTTTTTT. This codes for CASSLWGQGDTGELFF.